Listed below are T cell receptor beta chains from one sample, sequenced in a study of cytomegalovirus exposure and HLA in healthy donors. Clones were read by immunoSEQ multiplex PCR, and TCRdb kept only the in-frame ones, dropping some. The table records 90,000 to 100,000 clones, about 83% of them present only once. Material: PBMCs. The receptors were gathered from a man aged 55 to 69 in good health and CMV-seropositive. The CDR3 runs from the conserved cysteine through the conserved F or W. The D gene is left open where the match is weak. Part of the rows lack a size; the others show once, few, many or a class for expanded clones.

size,D,J,length,V,CDR3,DNA
NA,TRBD1,TRBJ1-2,15,TRBV19,CASSMTGTGVGGYTF,TGTGCCAGTAGTATGACCGGGACAGGGGTTGGAGGCTACACCTTC
few,NA,TRBJ1-1,10,TRBV29-1,CSVGGREAFF,TGCAGCGTTGGGGGTAGGGAGGCTTTCTTT
NA,NA,TRBJ2-7,16,TRBV2,CASSDGVTGWGNEQYF,TGTGCCAGCAGTGATGGGGTTACAGGGTGGGGGAACGAGCAGTACTTC
few,NA,TRBJ1-1,15,TRBV18,CASSPLTGRDTEAFF,TGTGCCAGCTCACCCCTGACGGGGAGGGACACTGAAGCTTTCTTT
NA,TRBD1,TRBJ1-5,17,TRBV5-1,CASSLGSGQGLNQPQHF,TGCGCCAGCAGCTTGGGATCGGGACAGGGGCTAAATCAGCCCCAGCATTTT
NA,NA,TRBJ1-1,14,TRBV5-1,CASSLVFPDTEAFF,TGCGCCAGCAGCTTGGTCTTCCCAGACACTGAAGCTTTCTTT
NA,NA,TRBJ1-2,15,TRBV30,CAWSVGRRDNYGYTF,TGTGCCTGGAGTGTGGGGAGGAGAGATAACTATGGCTACACCTTC
NA,TRBD1,TRBJ2-7,14,TRBV11-2,CASSLGQGAYEQYF,TGTGCCAGCAGCTTAGGACAGGGGGCCTACGAGCAGTACTTC
NA,NA,TRBJ2-2,14,TRBV5-1,CASSLESKPGELFF,TGCGCCAGCAGCTTGGAGAGTAAACCCGGGGAGCTGTTTTTT
NA,TRBD2,TRBJ2-7,15,TRBV7-2,CASSSTPGGGYEQYF,TGTGCCAGCAGCTCTACCCCGGGGGGGGGCTACGAGCAGTACTTC
few,NA,TRBJ1-5,11,TRBV19,CASGDAQPQHF,TGTGCCTCAGGGGATGCTCAGCCCCAGCATTTT
NA,TRBD1,TRBJ2-1,15,TRBV5-1,CASSLGQGPYNEQFF,TGCGCCAGCAGCTTGGGACAGGGGCCATACAATGAGCAGTTCTTC
NA,NA,TRBJ1-5,15,TRBV6-5,CASSYSSPSNQPQHF,TGTGCCAGCAGTTACTCGAGTCCTAGCAATCAGCCCCAGCATTTT
NA,TRBD1,TRBJ1-1,13,TRBV29-1,CSVGTGVNTEAFF,TGCAGCGTTGGGACAGGGGTGAACACTGAAGCTTTCTTT
NA,NA,TRBJ1-2,13,TRBV28,CASSSLGSFGYTF,TGTGCCAGCAGTTCCTTGGGGAGCTTTGGCTACACCTTC
NA,TRBD1,TRBJ2-5,13,TRBV29-1,CSLWTGGGETQYF,TGCAGCTTATGGACAGGGGGAGGAGAGACCCAGTACTTC
NA,NA,TRBJ2-7,14,TRBV7-7,CASSPRTGVYEQYF,TGTGCTAGCAGCCCGAGGACGGGGGTCTACGAGCAGTACTTC
NA,NA,TRBJ2-7,12,TRBV7-9,CASTGGSYEQYF,TGTGCCAGCACCGGGGGCTCCTACGAGCAGTACTTC
few,TRBD1,TRBJ2-7,15,TRBV19,CASSPRGTGVYEQYF,TGTGCCAGTAGTCCCCGCGGGACAGGGGTCTACGAGCAGTACTTC
NA,TRBD2,TRBJ2-1,18,TRBV4-3,CASSQDHRGASGGNEQFF,TGCGCCAGCAGCCAAGATCATCGGGGGGCTAGCGGGGGGAATGAGCAGTTCTTC
NA,TRBD1,TRBJ2-2,14,TRBV5-1,CASARDRGTGELFF,TGCGCCAGCGCCCGGGACAGGGGGACCGGGGAGCTGTTTTTT
NA,TRBD1,TRBJ1-6,18,TRBV4-3,CASSQNPVGTGNLSPLHF,TGCGCCAGCAGCCAAAACCCGGTAGGGACAGGGAATCTTTCACCCCTCCACTTT
NA,NA,TRBJ2-3,14,TRBV2,CASSETGVTDTQYF,TGTGCCAGCAGTGAAACCGGGGTCACAGATACGCAGTATTTT
NA,TRBD1,TRBJ1-1,14,TRBV5-1,CASSRGGKDTEAFF,TGCGCCAGCAGCAGAGGGGGCAAGGACACTGAAGCTTTCTTT
NA,TRBD2,TRBJ2-2,16,TRBV7-8,CASSLLAGAPTGELFF,TGTGCCAGCAGCTTACTAGCGGGGGCACCCACCGGGGAGCTGTTTTTT
NA,TRBD2,TRBJ2-3,15,TRBV10-3,CAISESGGESDTQYF,TGTGCCATCAGTGAGTCGGGGGGGGAGTCAGATACGCAGTATTTT
NA,NA,TRBJ1-2,13,TRBV5-1,CASSLGGDYGYTF,TGCGCCAGCAGCTTGGGCGGAGACTATGGCTACACCTTC
NA,TRBD1,TRBJ2-1,15,TRBV27,CASSFNRGRTDEQFF,TGTGCCAGCAGTTTTAACAGGGGACGTACCGATGAGCAGTTCTTC
NA,TRBD1,TRBJ1-1,16,TRBV12-5,CASGLNPGQGNTEAFF,TGTGCTAGTGGTTTGAACCCGGGACAGGGGAACACTGAAGCTTTCTTT
NA,NA,TRBJ1-2,11,TRBV20-1,CSARVRKGYTF,TGCAGTGCTAGAGTGCGAAAAGGCTACACCTTC
NA,NA,TRBJ1-5,14,TRBV19,CASVRVAGNQPQHF,TGTGCCAGTGTACGGGTGGCGGGCAATCAGCCCCAGCATTTT
few,NA,TRBJ2-7,13,TRBV2,CASSDATGYEQYF,TGTGCCAGCAGTGACGCTACGGGGTACGAGCAGTACTTC
NA,TRBD1,TRBJ1-1,14,TRBV5-4,CASSGGGDYTEAFF,TGTGCCAGCAGCGGAGGGGGCGATTACACTGAAGCTTTCTTT
NA,NA,TRBJ2-5,15,TRBV5-1,CASSRGGALQETQYF,TGCGCCAGCAGCAGGGGGGGGGCCCTGCAAGAGACCCAGTACTTC
once,NA,TRBJ2-7,18,TRBV2,CASSDLGSRVGGNDEQYF,TGTGCCAGCAGTGATTTGGGGTCCAGGGTGGGAGGAAACGACGAGCAGTACTTC
NA,NA,TRBJ2-3,13,TRBV10-1,CASSERSGDTQYF,TGCGCCAGCAGTGAAAGGAGTGGAGATACGCAGTATTTT
few,TRBD1,TRBJ2-2,14,TRBV9,CASSNPGGTGELFF,TGTGCCAGCAGCAATCCAGGGGGAACCGGGGAGCTGTTTTTT
NA,NA,TRBJ1-5,13,TRBV14,CASSQRGNQPQHF,TGTGCCAGCAGCCAAAGGGGGAATCAGCCCCAGCATTTT
NA,TRBD1,TRBJ1-4,15,TRBV11-2,CASSLDRGRNEKLFF,TGTGCCAGCAGCTTAGACAGGGGGCGAAACGAAAAACTGTTTTTT
many,TRBD1,TRBJ2-7,15,TRBV9,CASSVSFGTEYEQYF,TGTGCCAGCAGCGTAAGTTTTGGGACAGAGTACGAGCAGTACTTC
NA,NA,TRBJ1-1,14,TRBV19,CASSTQNLNTEAFF,TGTGCCAGTAGTACGCAGAATTTGAACACTGAAGCTTTCTTT
NA,NA,TRBJ1-1,11,TRBV7-6,CASSHRVGAFF,TGTGCCAGCAGCCACAGGGTGGGAGCTTTCTTT
NA,NA,TRBJ1-2,13,TRBV11-2,CASSLGLDYGYTF,TGTGCCAGCAGCTTAGGGTTAGACTATGGCTACACCTTC
NA,TRBD2,TRBJ2-5,14,TRBV9,CASSETSGGGTQYF,TGTGCCAGCAGTGAGACTAGCGGGGGTGGGACCCAGTACTTC
few,TRBD1,TRBJ2-5,15,TRBV2,CASRGGQGASETQYF,TGTGCCAGCAGAGGGGGCCAGGGGGCTTCAGAGACCCAGTACTTC
NA,TRBD1,TRBJ2-5,14,TRBV9,CASSPGQLQETQYF,TGTGCCAGCTCCCCGGGACAGCTACAAGAGACCCAGTACTTC
NA,NA,TRBJ2-7,14,TRBV7-2,CASSLGAATYEQYF,TGTGCCAGCAGCTTAGGGGCAGCCACCTACGAGCAGTACTTC
NA,TRBD1,TRBJ2-7,15,TRBV7-9,CASSSPGQGDLGQYF,TGTGCCAGCAGTTCCCCGGGACAGGGGGACCTAGGGCAGTACTTC
NA,TRBD1,TRBJ1-1,15,TRBV2,CASSMTGTSSSEAFF,TGTGCCAGCAGTATGACAGGGACGTCGAGCTCTGAAGCTTTCTTT
NA,NA,TRBJ2-7,11,TRBV28,CASSSRYEQYF,TGTGCCAGCAGTTCGAGGTACGAGCAGTACTTC
NA,NA,TRBJ2-1,13,TRBV9,CASSPPSFNEQFF,TGTGCCAGCAGCCCCCCGAGTTTCAATGAGCAGTTCTTC